This entry is about one TCR beta chain. The V and J ends lost 6 bases and 3 bases respectively, with 8 bases between them. This CDR3 comprises 11 residues. The V gene's germline CDR1 is DFQATT and CDR2 SNEGSKA (reference sequence). This sample is drawn from a study of T cell changes during pregnancy in multiple sclerosis. The method was immunoSEQ multiplex PCR; TCRdb's version includes in-frame clones alone and lacks a portion of them. The sample lists roughly 50,000 clones; 80% to 95% were seen once. Sequenced material: CD4+ T cells from peripheral blood mononuclear cells, taken after pregnancy. The receptor comes from a female donor with multiple sclerosis, enrolled in a pregnancy study. The V gene is TRBV20-1, the J gene TRBJ1-1, with unresolved D. CDR3 sequence: CSAVDYTEAFF. The CDR3 DNA is TGCAGTGCAGTAGACTACACTGAAGCTTTCTTT.